What follows describes a single TCR beta chain. Its specificity is not known. The sample comes from a study of T cells in Graves' hyperthyroidism and ophthalmopathy. Study observations and caveats: Most thyroid clonotypes with frequency above 0.001 were detected in blood.

TCR beta CDR3 region amplification was performed from RNA transcripts. Using the HTBI primer set, a first-round RT-PCR was run on the TCR CDR3. Via MiXCR, TCRdb re-called the multiplex PCR reads, giving one row per CDR3 protein. Altogether some 700,000 distinct CDR3 sequences are present, 15% to 20% being singletons, with the ten largest covering around 15%. This CDR3 contains 16 residues. Germline CDR1 reads SGHRS; CDR2 reads YFSETQ. V shed 4 bases and J shed 1 base, with 16 bases lying between them. Stability of Graves' hyperthyroidism was defined as absent ophthalmopathy progression within 18 months. Clinical symptoms, serum thyroxine, TRAb, thyroid ultrasound and orbital computed tomography established diagnosis.

The receptor was isolated from a man in his forties or fifties with Graves' hyperthyroidism. Sequencing was performed on blood. The chain employs TRBV5-1 and TRBJ2-3, with D perhaps matching TRBD2 (6 bases). As DNA, the CDR3 is TGCGCCAGCAGCCCTAACTCGGGACTTCGCACAGATACGCAGTATTTT. Encoded protein: CASSPNSGLRTDTQYF.